This TCR beta chain was sequenced in a study of blood T cells in healthy people across ages. Next came a second PCR, run for about 6 to 12 cycles, which used a sample-barcoded 5' primer along with a J-beta primer mix. In TCRdb, the 5' RACE reads were re-called with MiXCR into one record per CDR3 protein. The repertoire consists of around 800,000 distinct CDR3 sequences, with 35% to 50% occurring once and the leading ten covering over 15%. Germline CDR1 reads SGHRS; CDR2 reads YFSETQ. Trimming at V came to 8 bases and at J to 0 bases, leaving 6 bases not matched to a gene. This CDR3 spans 15 amino acids.

The TCR sequence derives from a man older than 75 in good health. The chain carries TRBV5-1 and TRBJ1-1; 11 nucleotides align to TRBD1. Sequencing was carried out using blood. The CDR3 spells CASSGTGGVNTEAFF. CDR3 coding DNA: TGCGCCAGTAGCGGGACAGGGGGGGTGAACACTGAAGCTTTCTTT.